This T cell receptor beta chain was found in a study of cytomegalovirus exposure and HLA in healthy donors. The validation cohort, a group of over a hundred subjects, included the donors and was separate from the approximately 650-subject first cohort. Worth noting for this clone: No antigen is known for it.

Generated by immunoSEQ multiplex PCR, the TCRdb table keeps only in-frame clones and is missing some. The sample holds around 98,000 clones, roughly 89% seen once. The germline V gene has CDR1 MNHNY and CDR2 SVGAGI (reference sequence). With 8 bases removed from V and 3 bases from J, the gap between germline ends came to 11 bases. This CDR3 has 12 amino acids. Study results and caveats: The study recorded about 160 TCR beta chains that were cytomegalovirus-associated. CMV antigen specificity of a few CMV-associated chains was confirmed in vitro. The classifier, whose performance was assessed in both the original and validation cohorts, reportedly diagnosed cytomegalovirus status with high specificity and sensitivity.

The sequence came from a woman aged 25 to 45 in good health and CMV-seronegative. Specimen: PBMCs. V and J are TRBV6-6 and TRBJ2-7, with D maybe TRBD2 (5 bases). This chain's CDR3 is CASYGLGYEQYF. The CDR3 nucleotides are TGTGCCAGCTATGGACTCGGCTACGAGCAGTACTTC.